The 11 T cell receptor beta chains reported below all come from one sample, sequenced in a study of blood T cell repertoires in COVID-19. Method: immunoSEQ multiplex PCR; TCRdb's copy keeps in-frame clones and lacks some. The repertoire holds approximately 300,000 clones, with more than 70% as singletons. The specimen was peripheral blood. These receptors all stem from a man between 18 and 29 years old who had recovered from COVID-19.

The J gene is TRBJ2-1, the V gene TRBV4-2; 10 bases map to TRBD1. V was pared by 4 bases and J by 5 bases, with 5 bases of the junction left unmatched. The CDR3 runs to 15 residues. Germline-derived CDR1 and CDR2 are LGHNA and YNFKEQ. CDR3 loop: CASSPQGTGDNEQFF. The DNA for the CDR3 is TGTGCCAGCAGCCCCCAGGGGACAGGGGACAATGAGCAGTTCTTC.

The chain couples TRBV7-6 to TRBJ2-3; weak D call: TRBD2 (6 bases). CDR1 is SGHVS and CDR2 is FNYEAQ in the germline V gene. Trimming removed 5 bases from V and 2 bases from J, with 23 bases in between. CDR3 length: 18 residues. The CDR3 protein is CASSQLYSGLGNTDTQYF. CDR3 in DNA: TGTGCCAGCAGCCAACTATACTCGGGACTGGGTAACACAGATACGCAGTATTTT.

This clone appeared a single time. The CDR3 is CATSRTPYSGPFDDTQYF. The CDR3 nucleotides read TGTGCCACCAGCAGAACACCTTATAGCGGGCCTTTTGACGATACGCAGTATTTT. V usage is TRBV15 and J usage is TRBJ2-3, with 7 bases that match TRBD2. Germline V lookup: CDR1 LNHNV, CDR2 YYDKDF (reference sequence). The CDR3 contains 18 residues. Trimming cost V 2 bases and J 6 bases; bases outside gene matches: 17.

The chain has TRBV12-3 or TRBV12-4 and TRBJ2-1; D is uncertain. The CDR3 length is 13 residues. V shed 3 bases and J shed 2 bases, with 5 bases lying between them. The CDR3 here is CASSFTPYNEQFF. The CDR3 DNA reads as TGTGCCAGCAGTTTCACACCCTACAATGAGCAGTTCTTC.

The rearrangement uses TRBV7-2 and TRBJ2-3, with D possibly matching TRBD1 (6 bases). This CDR3 spans 15 amino acids. CDR1 is SGHTA, CDR2 FQGNSA, per germline. Trimming cost V 4 bases and J 1 base, with 12 bases left between them. CDR3 sequence: CASSSQGLGTDTQYF. Written as DNA, the CDR3 is TGTGCCAGCAGCTCCCAGGGGCTCGGCACAGATACGCAGTATTTT.

This CDR3 is CASGLVGRDYEQYF. The CDR3 DNA sequence: TGTGCTAGTGGTTTGGTAGGGAGGGACTACGAGCAGTACTTC. The J gene is TRBJ2-7, the V gene TRBV12-5, with 7 bases aligning to TRBD2. Germline V gene lookup returns CDR1 LGHNT and CDR2 FRNRAP. V dropped 0 bases and J dropped 3; count of bases not matched to a gene: 2. The CDR3 loop spans 14 amino acids.

A word on this clone: Distinct nucleotide sequences in the sample also encode this CDR3. V usage is TRBV7-3 and J usage is TRBJ2-2; 8 bases match TRBD1. Germline assignment: CDR1 SGHTA and CDR2 FQGTGA. With V trimmed by 2 bases and J by 5 bases, 4 bases remained unmatched. CDR3 length: 15 amino acids. The CDR3, as DNA: TGTGCCAGCAGCTTAGGGCAGGGGGCTACCGGGGAGCTGTTTTTT. The encoded protein is CASSLGQGATGELFF.

For this clone: One junction end disagrees with the germline gene, perhaps due to a read error. The chain has TRBV6-5 and TRBJ2-1; D is unclear. The CDR3 spans 11 residues. Germline V gene data show CDR1 as MNHEY and CDR2 as SVGAGI. The CDR3 nucleotides read TGCCTCTGCCTGGCGGACAATGAGCAGTTCTTC. Translated: CLCLADNEQFF.

V usage is TRBV10-3 and J usage is TRBJ2-7; 7 bases line up with TRBD1. Germline V gene lookup returns CDR1 ENHRY and CDR2 SYGVKD. V dropped 6 bases and J dropped 0; count of bases not matched to a gene: 5. This CDR3 has 14 residues. CDR3 bases: TGTGCCATCAGCCAGGACAGGAGCTCCTACGAGCAGTACTTC. Residues: CAISQDRSSYEQYF.

The chain recombines TRBV5-1 with TRBJ1-1, with D possibly matching TRBD1 (5 bases). Trimming shortened V by 0 bases and J by 7 bases, and 10 bases separated the two germline ends. The CDR3 length is 13 residues. Germline V gives CDR1 SGHRS, CDR2 YFSETQ. CDR3 loop: CASSLGTTGEAFF. The CDR3 DNA sequence: TGCGCCAGCAGCTTGGGGACAACGGGTGAAGCTTTCTTT.

The chain uses TRBV6-1 and TRBJ2-7, with 9 nucleotides matching TRBD1. Germline V lookup: CDR1 MNHNS, CDR2 SASEGT. V lost 0 bases to trimming and J lost 4 bases; unmatched junction nucleotides: 4. The CDR3 extends over 15 amino acids. CDR3 loop: CASSEARDRAYEQYF. CDR3 coding DNA: TGTGCCAGCAGTGAAGCCCGGGACAGGGCTTACGAGCAGTACTTC.